This T cell receptor (beta chain) was sequenced during a study of T-cell memory formation after mild COVID-19. Study-wide results and limits: The SARS-CoV-2 specificity of second-wave clones reaching peak at day 37 remained unverified.

By share, this clonotype ranks as medium-sized (0.01 to 0.1%). Its target is unknown. This CDR3 spans 14 amino acids. V shed 2 bases, J shed 4 bases, and the junction held 2 bases outside the gene matches. CDR1 and CDR2 from the germline V gene are SGHTA and FQGNSA. TCRdb ran MiXCR on the 5' RACE reads and lists one entry per CDR3 protein. The sample has about 60,000 distinct CDR3 sequences; 9% to 15% are singletons. Material for sequencing was PBMCs or a T cell subset sorted from them (not recorded which). This chain connects TRBV7-2 to TRBJ1-2; 9 nucleotides agree with TRBD1. The clonotype originates from a young man who had mild COVID-19 (a few samples of this study predate the infection). Cell type and time point are not known. The CDR3 DNA follows: TGTGCCAGCAGCTTACCGACAGGGGGCTATGGCTACACCTTC. Its translation: CASSLPTGGYGYTF.